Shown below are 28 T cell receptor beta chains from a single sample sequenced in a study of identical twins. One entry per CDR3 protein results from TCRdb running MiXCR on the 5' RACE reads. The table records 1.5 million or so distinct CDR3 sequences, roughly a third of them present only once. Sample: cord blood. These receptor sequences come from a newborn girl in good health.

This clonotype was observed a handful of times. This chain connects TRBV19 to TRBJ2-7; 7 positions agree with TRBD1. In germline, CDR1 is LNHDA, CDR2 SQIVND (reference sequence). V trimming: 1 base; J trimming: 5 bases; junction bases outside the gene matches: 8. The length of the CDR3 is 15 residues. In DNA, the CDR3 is TGTGCCAGTAGTATAGGGGACAGCTTAAGGGACGAGCAGTACTTC. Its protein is CASSIGDSLRDEQYF.

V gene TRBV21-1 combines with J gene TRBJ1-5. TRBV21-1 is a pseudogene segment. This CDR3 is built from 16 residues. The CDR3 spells CASSTKQGPPNQPQHF. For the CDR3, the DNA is TGTGCCAGCAGCACCAAGCAGGGGCCTCCAAATCAGCCCCAGCATTTT.

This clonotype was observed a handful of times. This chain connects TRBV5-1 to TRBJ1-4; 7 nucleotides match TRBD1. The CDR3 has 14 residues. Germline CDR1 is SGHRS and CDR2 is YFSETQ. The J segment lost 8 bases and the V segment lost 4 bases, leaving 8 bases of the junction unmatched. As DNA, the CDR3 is TGCGCCAGCAGCAAGGGCGGACAGGCCGAAAAACTGTTTTTT. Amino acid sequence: CASSKGGQAEKLFF.

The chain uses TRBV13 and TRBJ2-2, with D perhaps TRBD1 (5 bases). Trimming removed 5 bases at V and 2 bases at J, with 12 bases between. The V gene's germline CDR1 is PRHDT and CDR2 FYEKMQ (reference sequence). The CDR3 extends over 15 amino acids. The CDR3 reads CASSPKGINTGELFF. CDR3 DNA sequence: TGTGCCAGCAGCCCCAAGGGGATAAACACCGGGGAGCTGTTTTTT.

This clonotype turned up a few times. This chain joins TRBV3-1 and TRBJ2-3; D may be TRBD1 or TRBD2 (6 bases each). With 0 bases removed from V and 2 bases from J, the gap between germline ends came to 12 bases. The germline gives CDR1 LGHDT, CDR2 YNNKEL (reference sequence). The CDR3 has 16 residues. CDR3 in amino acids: CASSQDRGLITDTQYF. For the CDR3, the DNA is TGTGCCAGCAGCCAAGATCGGGGGCTGATCACAGATACGCAGTATTTT.

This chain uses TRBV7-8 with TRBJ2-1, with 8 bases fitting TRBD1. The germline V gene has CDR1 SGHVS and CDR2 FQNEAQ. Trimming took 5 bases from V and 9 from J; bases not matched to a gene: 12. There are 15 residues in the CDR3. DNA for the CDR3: TGTGCCAGCAGCCCGGACAGGGCTAAGGTTAGTGAGCAGTTCTTC. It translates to CASSPDRAKVSEQFF.

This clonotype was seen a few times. The CDR3 region is CSARRQGSGNTIYF. DNA of the CDR3: TGCAGTGCTAGGCGGCAGGGCTCTGGAAACACCATATATTTT. The chain recombines TRBV20-1 with TRBJ1-3; D is perhaps TRBD1 (5 bases). Deletions cut 3 bases from V and 0 bases from J, with 9 bases between. Germline CDR1 and CDR2: DFQATT and SNEGSKA (reference sequence). The CDR3 consists of 14 residues.

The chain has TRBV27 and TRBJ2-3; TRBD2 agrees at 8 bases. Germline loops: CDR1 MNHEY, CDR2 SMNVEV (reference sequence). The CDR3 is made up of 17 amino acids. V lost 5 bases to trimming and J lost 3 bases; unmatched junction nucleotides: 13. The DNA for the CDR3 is TGTGCCAGCAGTCATTACGCTGGGACTAGATGGACAGATACGCAGTATTTT. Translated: CASSHYAGTRWTDTQYF.

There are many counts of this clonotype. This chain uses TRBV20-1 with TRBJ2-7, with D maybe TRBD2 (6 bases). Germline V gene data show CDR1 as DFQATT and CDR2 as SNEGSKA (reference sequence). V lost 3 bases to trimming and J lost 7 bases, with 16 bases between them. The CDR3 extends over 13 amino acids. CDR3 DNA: TGCAGTGCTAGCGAGGACTACCCTTTTGAGCAGTACTTC. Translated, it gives CSASEDYPFEQYF.

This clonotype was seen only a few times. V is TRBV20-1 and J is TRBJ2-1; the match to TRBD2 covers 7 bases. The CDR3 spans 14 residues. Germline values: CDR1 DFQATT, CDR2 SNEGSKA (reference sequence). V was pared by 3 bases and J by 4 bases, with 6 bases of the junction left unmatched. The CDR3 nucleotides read TGCAGTGCTAGCGGGACTACAAATTACAATGAGCAGTTCTTC. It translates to CSASGTTNYNEQFF.

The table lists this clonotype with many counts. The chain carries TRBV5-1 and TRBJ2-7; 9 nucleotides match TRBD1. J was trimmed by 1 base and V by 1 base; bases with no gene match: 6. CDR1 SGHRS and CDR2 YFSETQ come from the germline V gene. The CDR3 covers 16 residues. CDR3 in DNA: TGCGCCAGCAGCTTGAGACCGGGACAGGGTTCCTACGAGCAGTACTTC. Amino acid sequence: CASSLRPGQGSYEQYF.

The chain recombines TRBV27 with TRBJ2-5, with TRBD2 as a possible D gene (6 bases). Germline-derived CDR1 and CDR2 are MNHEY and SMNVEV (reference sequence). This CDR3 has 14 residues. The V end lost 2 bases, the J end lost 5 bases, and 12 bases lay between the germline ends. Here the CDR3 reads CASSLRPGGETQYF. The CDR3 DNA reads TGTGCCAGCAGTTTACGACCCGGAGGGGAGACCCAGTACTTC.

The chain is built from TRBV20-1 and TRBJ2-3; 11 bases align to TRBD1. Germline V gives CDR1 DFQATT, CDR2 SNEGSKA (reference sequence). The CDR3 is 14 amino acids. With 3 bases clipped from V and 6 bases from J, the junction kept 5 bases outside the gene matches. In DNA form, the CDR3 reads TGCAGTGCTAGTGGCGGACAGGGGGCGGATACGCAGTATTTT. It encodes CSASGGQGADTQYF.

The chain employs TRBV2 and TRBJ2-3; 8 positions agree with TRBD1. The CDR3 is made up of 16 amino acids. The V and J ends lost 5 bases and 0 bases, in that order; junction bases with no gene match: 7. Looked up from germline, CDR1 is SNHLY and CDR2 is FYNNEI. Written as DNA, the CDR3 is TGTGCCAGCAGTCTGGACAGGGCCAGTAGCACAGATACGCAGTATTTT. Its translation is CASSLDRASSTDTQYF. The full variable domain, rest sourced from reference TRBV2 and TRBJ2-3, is EPEVTQTPSHQVTQMGQEVILRCVPISNHLYFYWYRQILGQKVEFLVSFYNNEISEKSEIFDDQFSVERPDGSNFTLKIRSTKLEDSAMYFCASSLDRASSTDTQYFGPGTRLTVL.

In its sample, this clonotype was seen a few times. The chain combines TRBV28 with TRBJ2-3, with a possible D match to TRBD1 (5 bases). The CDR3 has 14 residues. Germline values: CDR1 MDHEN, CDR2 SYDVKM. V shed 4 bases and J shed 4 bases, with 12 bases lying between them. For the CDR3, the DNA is TGTGCCAGCAGTTCCCCAAGGGGTCCAGATACGCAGTATTTT. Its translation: CASSSPRGPDTQYF.

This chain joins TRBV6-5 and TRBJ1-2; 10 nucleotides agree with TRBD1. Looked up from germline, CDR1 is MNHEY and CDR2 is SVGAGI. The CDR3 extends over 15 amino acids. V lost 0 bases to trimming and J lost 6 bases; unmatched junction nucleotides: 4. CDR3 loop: CASSYSGTGVDGYTF. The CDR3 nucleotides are TGTGCCAGCAGTTACTCCGGGACAGGGGTGGATGGCTACACCTTC.

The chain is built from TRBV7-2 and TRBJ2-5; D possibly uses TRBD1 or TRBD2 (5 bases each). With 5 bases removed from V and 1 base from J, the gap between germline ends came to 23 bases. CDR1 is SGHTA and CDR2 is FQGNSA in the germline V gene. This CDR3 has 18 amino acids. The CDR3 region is CASSQGTANYGFQETQYF. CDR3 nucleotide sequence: TGTGCCAGCAGCCAAGGGACGGCAAATTATGGGTTCCAAGAGACCCAGTACTTC.

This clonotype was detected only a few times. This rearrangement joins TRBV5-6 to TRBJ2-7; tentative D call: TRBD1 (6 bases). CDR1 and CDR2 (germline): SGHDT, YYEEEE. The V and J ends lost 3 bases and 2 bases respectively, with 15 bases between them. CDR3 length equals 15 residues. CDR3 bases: TGTGCCAGCAGCTCAGGGACAACCGACCCCTACGAGCAGTACTTC. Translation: CASSSGTTDPYEQYF.

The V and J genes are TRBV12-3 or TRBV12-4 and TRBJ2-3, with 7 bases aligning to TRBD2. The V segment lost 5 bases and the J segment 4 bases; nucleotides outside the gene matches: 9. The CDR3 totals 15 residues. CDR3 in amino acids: CASSKKRDYADTQYF. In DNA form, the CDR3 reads TGTGCCAGCAGTAAGAAGCGGGACTACGCAGATACGCAGTATTTT.

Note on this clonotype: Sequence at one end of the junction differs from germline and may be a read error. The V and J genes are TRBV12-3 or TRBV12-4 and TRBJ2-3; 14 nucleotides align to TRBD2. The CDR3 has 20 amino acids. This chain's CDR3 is CASSFRHGLAGGNRADMQYF. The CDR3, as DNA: TGTGCCAGCAGTTTCCGCCATGGACTAGCGGGAGGCAACCGGGCGGATATGCAGTATTTT.

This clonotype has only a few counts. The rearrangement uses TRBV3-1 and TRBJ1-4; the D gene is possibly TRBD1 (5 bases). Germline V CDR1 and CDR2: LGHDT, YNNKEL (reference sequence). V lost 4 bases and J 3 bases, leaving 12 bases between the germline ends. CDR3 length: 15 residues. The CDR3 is CASSPSGVANEKLFF. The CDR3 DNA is TGTGCCAGCAGCCCCTCGGGGGTCGCTAATGAAAAACTGTTTTTT.

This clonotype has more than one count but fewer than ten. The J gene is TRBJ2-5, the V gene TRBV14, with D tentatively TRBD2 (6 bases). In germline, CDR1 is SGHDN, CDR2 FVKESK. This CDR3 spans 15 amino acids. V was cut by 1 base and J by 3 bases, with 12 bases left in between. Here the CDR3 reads CASSQGWREEETQYF. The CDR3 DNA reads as TGTGCCAGCAGCCAAGGTTGGCGGGAAGAAGAGACCCAGTACTTC.

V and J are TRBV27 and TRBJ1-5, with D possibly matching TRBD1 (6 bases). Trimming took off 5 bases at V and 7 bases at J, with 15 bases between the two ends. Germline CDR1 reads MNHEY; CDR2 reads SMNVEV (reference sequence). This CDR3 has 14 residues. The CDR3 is CASSAYRVGQPQHF. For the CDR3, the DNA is TGTGCCAGCAGTGCCTACAGGGTAGGACAGCCCCAGCATTTT.

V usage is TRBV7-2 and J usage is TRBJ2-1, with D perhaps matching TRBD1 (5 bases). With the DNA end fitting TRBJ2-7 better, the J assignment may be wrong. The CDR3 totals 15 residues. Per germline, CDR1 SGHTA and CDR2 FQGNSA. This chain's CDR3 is CASSLARTTYNEQYF. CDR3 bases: TGTGCCAGCAGCTTAGCGCGGACAACCTACAATGAGCAGTACTTC.

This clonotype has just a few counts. The CDR3 reads CSARLAEAFF. CDR3 sequence (DNA): TGCAGTGCCAGATTGGCTGAAGCTTTCTTT. The rearrangement uses TRBV20-1 and TRBJ1-1; D gene ambiguous. Germline V gives CDR1 DFQATT, CDR2 SNEGSKA (reference sequence). The V end was cut by 6 bases, the J end by 6 bases, with 8 bases between. This CDR3 contains 10 residues.

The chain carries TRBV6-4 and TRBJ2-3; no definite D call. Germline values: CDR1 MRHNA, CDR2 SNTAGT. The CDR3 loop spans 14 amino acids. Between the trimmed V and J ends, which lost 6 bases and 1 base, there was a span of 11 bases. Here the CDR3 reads CASSPTERTDTQYF. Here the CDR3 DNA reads TGTGCCAGCAGCCCAACTGAGCGCACAGATACGCAGTATTTT.

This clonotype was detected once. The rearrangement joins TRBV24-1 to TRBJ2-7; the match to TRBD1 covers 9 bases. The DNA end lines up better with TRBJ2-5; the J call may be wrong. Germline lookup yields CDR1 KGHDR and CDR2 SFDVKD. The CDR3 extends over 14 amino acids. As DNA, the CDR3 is TGTGCCACCAGTGTAACAGGGGGCGAAGAGACCCAGTACTTC. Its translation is CATSVTGGEETQYF.

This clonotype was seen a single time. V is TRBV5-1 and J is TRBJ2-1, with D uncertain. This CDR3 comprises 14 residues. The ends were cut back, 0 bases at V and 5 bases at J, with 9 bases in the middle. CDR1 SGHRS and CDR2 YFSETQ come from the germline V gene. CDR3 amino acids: CASSLELQNNEQFF. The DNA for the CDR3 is TGCGCCAGCAGCTTGGAACTACAGAACAATGAGCAGTTCTTC. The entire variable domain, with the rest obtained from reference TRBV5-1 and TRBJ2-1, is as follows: KAGVTQTPRYLIKTRGQQVTLSCSPISGHRSVSWYQQTPGQGLQFLFEYFSETQRNKGNFPGRFSGRQFSNSRSEMNVSTLELGDSALYLCASSLELQNNEQFFGPGTRLTVL.